The source of this T cell receptor beta chain is a study of shared clonotypes between healthy human individuals. The CDR3 extends over 16 amino acids. Germline CDR1 is KGHSH and CDR2 is LQKENI. V gave up 0 bases and J gave up 3 bases, with 11 bases separating them. Genomic DNA of every subset was divided equally among multiple immunoSEQ plates. Original analysis: Owing to the provision of junction-only sequences devoid of quality scores by immunoSEQ, filtering differed. Clones were read by immunoSEQ multiplex PCR, and TCRdb kept only the in-frame ones, dropping some. The DNA gave D and trimming, while V, J and clone size come from that table. The sample has 1,500,000 or so clones; approximately 98.5% are singletons. With regard to this clone: Antigen unknown.

The study, taken as a whole, reports: Naive CD4 clonotype sharing across four donors was approximately 5.2%. Shared clonotypes across all four donors exceeded non-shared ones in generation probability.

This TCR came from a man aged 25-45 years in good health. The chain joins TRBV18 to TRBJ2-2, with unresolved D. The specimen sequenced was naive CD4+ T cells sorted from blood. Subset here: CD45RA+ positively selected. The CDR3, as DNA: TGTGCCAGCTCACCACCGACTCTAGGGTACACCGGGGAGCTGTTTTTT. It translates to CASSPPTLGYTGELFF.